Each of the 16 T cell receptor beta chains below was sequenced from the same sample in a study of blood T cell repertoires in COVID-19. The assay was immunoSEQ multiplex PCR, and TCRdb's table has in-frame clones only and misses some. Of 130,000 to 150,000 clones in the sample, 84% were seen once. Sequencing was done on a sample of peripheral blood. These receptors were taken from a human donor in a cohort sampled during active COVID-19.

The chain is built from TRBV7-9 and TRBJ1-5; D unclear. V gave up 0 bases and J gave up 2 bases, with 5 bases separating them. In germline, CDR1 is SEHNR, CDR2 FQNEAQ (reference sequence). This CDR3 contains 14 residues. The CDR3 DNA reads as TGTGCCAGCAGCTTAGCGTTCGGCAATCAGCCCCAGCATTTT. The encoded protein is CASSLAFGNQPQHF.

This clone was counted a single time. The V and J genes are TRBV19 and TRBJ2-1; 8 bases agree with TRBD2. This CDR3 is 16 amino acids long. V lost 1 base, J lost 2 bases, and 4 bases stayed unmatched. Germline-derived CDR1 and CDR2 are LNHDA and SQIVND (reference sequence). CDR3 region: CASSIAPGLAYNEQFF. In DNA, the CDR3 is TGTGCCAGTAGTATAGCCCCGGGACTAGCCTACAATGAGCAGTTCTTC.

The V and J genes are TRBV11-2 and TRBJ1-2, with D tentatively TRBD1 (6 bases). Germline values: CDR1 SGHAT, CDR2 FQNNGV. Trimming took 3 bases from V and 4 from J, leaving 9 bases between them. CDR3 length: 13 amino acids. The CDR3 here is CASSLGQLYGYTF. The CDR3 nucleotides read TGTGCCAGCAGCTTGGGACAACTCTATGGCTACACCTTC.

The chain combines TRBV2 with TRBJ2-3; 10 bases fit TRBD2. The CDR3 is 16 amino acids. Trimming cost V 5 bases and J 1 base; bases outside gene matches: 6. Germline CDR1 reads SNHLY; CDR2 reads FYNNEI. CDR3 sequence: CASSLRTSGGTDTQYF. In nucleotides, the CDR3 is TGTGCCAGCAGTCTCCGGACTAGCGGAGGCACAGATACGCAGTATTTT.

The rearrangement links TRBV19 to TRBJ2-3, with a tentative D call TRBD2 (6 bases). CDR1 and CDR2 from the germline V gene are LNHDA and SQIVND (reference sequence). This CDR3 contains 16 residues. The ends were cut back, 3 bases at V and 2 bases at J, with 15 bases in the middle. CDR3 in amino acids: CASSIGPGANTDTQYF. As DNA, the CDR3 is TGTGCCAGTAGTATTGGGCCGGGAGCTAACACAGATACGCAGTATTTT.

The chain uses TRBV20-1 and TRBJ1-1, with D possibly TRBD1 on 6 matching bases. CDR1 is DFQATT, CDR2 SNEGSKA, per germline (reference sequence). The CDR3 covers 11 residues. The CDR3 region is CSTQGNTEAFF. Here the CDR3 DNA reads TGCAGCACACAGGGTAACACTGAAGCTTTCTTT.

The rearrangement links TRBV20-1 to TRBJ1-1; the match to TRBD1 covers 11 bases. J gave up 0 bases and V 3 bases, and 12 bases lay outside the gene matches. The CDR3 contains 18 residues. Germline values: CDR1 DFQATT, CDR2 SNEGSKA (reference sequence). CDR3 nucleotide sequence: TGCAGTGCTAGTAGGCCGGGACAGGGGGTAAGAATGAACACTGAAGCTTTCTTT. The encoded protein is CSASRPGQGVRMNTEAFF.

The CDR3 coding sequence is TGTGCCAGCAGCCGCAGGAAGGTAGGTCAGCCCCAGCATTTT. This codes for CASSRRKVGQPQHF. The gene calls are TRBV5-4 and TRBJ1-5, with D hard to call. Germline CDR1 reads SGHNT; CDR2 reads YYREEE (reference sequence). The CDR3 sequence is 14 residues long. Deletions cut 4 bases from V and 6 bases from J, with 14 bases between.

The sample holds one count of this clone. The chain employs TRBV7-6 and TRBJ2-5; 7 bases align to TRBD1. The germline gives CDR1 SGHVS, CDR2 FNYEAQ. J gave up 4 bases and V 7 bases, and 12 bases lay outside the gene matches. CDR3 length: 15 amino acids. CDR3 nucleotide sequence: TGTGCCAGCACCCAATACGTAGGACAGGTAGAGACCCAGTACTTC. As protein: CASTQYVGQVETQYF.

This chain links TRBV3-1 (or the pseudogene TRBV3-2) with TRBJ2-4; D is unclear. V lost 1 base, J lost 0 bases, and 10 bases lay in between. The CDR3 is 16 amino acids. Germline values: CDR1 LGHDT, CDR2 YNNKEL (reference sequence). The CDR3, as DNA: TGTGCCAGCAGCCAAGGTGTTAGCCAAGCCAAAAACATTCAGTACTTC. Protein: CASSQGVSQAKNIQYF.

This clone was recorded a few times. The chain has TRBV28 and TRBJ2-7, with D possibly TRBD1 on 6 matching bases. This CDR3 is built from 13 residues. V was pared by 6 bases and J by 2 bases, with 11 bases between. CDR1 and CDR2 from the germline V gene are MDHEN and SYDVKM. This chain's CDR3 is CASSPWDTYEQYF. The CDR3 DNA reads as TGTGCCAGCAGCCCTTGGGACACCTACGAGCAGTACTTC.

In DNA, the CDR3 is TGTGCCAGCCTTCTCGGGGGTCAGCGGCCGAACACCGGGGAGCTGTTTTTT. The encoded protein is CASLLGGQRPNTGELFF. The chain has TRBV4-2 and TRBJ2-2; the D gene is possibly TRBD2 (6 bases). CDR3 length: 17 amino acids. V was pared by 8 bases and J by 0 bases, with 19 bases between. Germline V gene sequence: CDR1 LGHNA, CDR2 YNFKEQ.

The CDR3 DNA reads TGTGCCAGCTCATTCCGGGACAGCTTTAATGAAAAACTGTTTTTT. Protein product: CASSFRDSFNEKLFF. This chain joins TRBV18 and TRBJ1-4, with TRBD1 matching over 7 bases. V shed 5 bases, J shed 4 bases, and the junction held 7 bases outside the gene matches. Germline-derived CDR1 and CDR2 are KGHSH and LQKENI. This CDR3 has 15 amino acids.

This clone was detected a few times. The J gene is TRBJ2-2, the V gene TRBV7-2; perhaps TRBD1 as D (6 bases). The CDR3 has 17 residues. The V end lost 4 bases, the J end lost 3 bases, and 18 bases lay between the germline ends. Germline V lookup: CDR1 SGHTA, CDR2 FQGNSA. The CDR3 sequence: CASSSDWAGADTGELFF. The CDR3 DNA follows: TGTGCCAGCAGCTCGGACTGGGCAGGGGCAGACACCGGGGAGCTGTTTTTT.

V usage is TRBV28 and J usage is TRBJ1-1; TRBD1 aligns across 9 bases. There are 15 residues in the CDR3. Germline assignment: CDR1 MDHEN and CDR2 SYDVKM. Trimming removed 5 bases from V and 5 bases from J; junction bases left unmatched: 9. The CDR3 protein is CASSPTGGIRTEAFF. CDR3 nucleotide sequence: TGTGCCAGCAGTCCTACAGGGGGCATCAGGACTGAAGCTTTCTTT.

The chain has TRBV5-6 and TRBJ2-7, with D possibly TRBD1 on 5 matching bases. The CDR3 has 15 amino acids. Germline loops: CDR1 SGHDT, CDR2 YYEEEE. V was pared by 1 base and J by 13 bases, with 24 bases between. The CDR3 DNA follows: TGTGCCAGCAGCTTGCCAGCTGACAGCCCCCTTGAAGGTTACTTC. It yields the protein CASSLPADSPLEGYF. The full variable domain, in which reference TRBV5-6 and TRBJ2-7 provide the parts outside the CDR3, is DAGVTQSPTHLIKTRGQQVTLRCSPKSGHDTVSWYQQALGQGPQFIFQYYEEEERQRGNFPDRFSGHQFPNYSSELNVNALLLGDSALYLCASSLPADSPLEGYFGPGTRLTVT.